This T cell receptor beta chain derives from a study of monozygotic twins with inflammatory bowel disease. In preparing each TCR library, 3,000 to 4,000 ng of total RNA was used. The UMIs contained a 6-nucleotide sample barcode. They were added by template switching during cDNA synthesis. Following a re-call of the 5' RACE reads, TCRdb has one entry per CDR3 protein and lacks DNA. Its clone listing holds 310,000 or so distinct CDR3 sequences. The CDR3 runs to 15 residues. Germline loops: CDR1 MGHRA, CDR2 YSYEKL. This chain links TRBV4-1 with TRBJ2-4; checking the TCRdb D call of TRBD2 is not possible without DNA. Sequenced input: blood. The sequence was obtained from a human donor with ulcerative colitis or Crohn's disease, or a healthy co-twin of an affected twin (not recorded which). CDR3: CASSLSGGAGDIQYF.